The 23 T cell receptor beta chains presented below share a single source sample, sequenced in a study of T-cell memory formation after mild COVID-19. TCRdb passed the 5' RACE reads through MiXCR, listing each CDR3 protein once. The table has fewer than 400,000 distinct CDR3 sequences, roughly 13% seen once. Sample: PBMCs or a T cell subset sorted from them (not recorded which). The receptors derive from a man aged 18 to 29 who had mild COVID-19 (a few samples of this study predate the infection). Cell type and time point are not known.

This sequence joins TRBV20-1 and TRBJ2-5; 7 positions agree with TRBD1. The trim removed 6 bases at V and 3 bases at J, leaving 7 bases unmatched. CDR3 length: 13 residues. CDR1 and CDR2 from the germline V gene are DFQATT and SNEGSKA (reference sequence). CDR3 coding DNA: TGCAGTGCCCCGACGACAGGGAAAGAGACCCAGTACTTC. Residues: CSAPTTGKETQYF.

In this sample, this clonotype turned up many times. The V call is TRBV12-3 or TRBV12-4, the J call TRBJ2-3, with D unresolved. Trimming cost V 5 bases and J 0 bases, with 12 bases left between them. The CDR3 loop spans 15 amino acids. The DNA for the CDR3 is TGTGCCAGCAGTAGATCGGTTTTCAGCACAGATACGCAGTATTTT. This gives the protein CASSRSVFSTDTQYF.

This clonotype was seen only a few times. This chain connects TRBV5-1 to TRBJ2-3; the match to TRBD1 covers 7 bases. CDR1 and CDR2 (germline): SGHRS, YFSETQ. The CDR3 extends over 15 amino acids. The V and J ends lost 4 bases and 2 bases, in that order; junction bases with no gene match: 7. The CDR3 sequence: CASSRRTGNTDTQYF. The CDR3, as DNA: TGCGCCAGCAGCCGACGGACAGGAAACACAGATACGCAGTATTTT.

The chain recombines TRBV5-6 with TRBJ1-2; no clear D gene. The CDR3 contains 13 residues. V was clipped by 3 bases and J by 1 base, with 7 bases between them. Germline V gene sequence: CDR1 SGHDT, CDR2 YYEEEE. CDR3 in DNA: TGTGCCAGCAGCTATGAGGGTAACTATGGCTACACCTTC. Its protein is CASSYEGNYGYTF.

This clonotype was seen once. J is TRBJ2-7 and V is TRBV6-2 or TRBV6-3, with TRBD2 identical over 9 bases. In germline, CDR1 is MNHEY, CDR2 SVGEGT. Trimming cost V 2 bases and J 6 bases; bases outside gene matches: 2. This CDR3 comprises 13 residues. CDR3 sequence: CASSYERGAEQYF. The CDR3 bases are TGTGCCAGCAGTTACGAGCGGGGGGCCGAGCAGTACTTC.

The V call is TRBV19, the J call TRBJ2-2, with TRBD1 matching 7 bases. The CDR3 runs 15 residues. The germline V gene has CDR1 LNHDA and CDR2 SQIVND (reference sequence). J lost 0 bases, V lost 3 bases, and 1 base had no gene match. CDR3 residues: CASSIQGANTGELFF. CDR3 sequence (DNA): TGTGCCAGTAGTATCCAGGGGGCGAACACCGGGGAGCTGTTTTTT.

The chain is built from TRBV20-1 and TRBJ2-7; the match to TRBD2 covers 12 bases. Losses at the gene ends were 6 bases for V and 7 bases for J; bases not matched to a gene: 13. The CDR3 length is 15 residues. The germline V gene encodes CDR1 DFQATT and CDR2 SNEGSKA (reference sequence). As DNA, the CDR3 is TGCAGTGCGGCCGGGACTAGCGGGTCGCGAAGGGAGCAGTACGTC. Amino acid sequence: CSAAGTSGSRREQYV.

V usage is TRBV15 and J usage is TRBJ1-2; 8 nucleotides match TRBD1. The CDR3 spans 16 residues. CDR1 and CDR2 from the germline V gene are LNHNV and YYDKDF (reference sequence). V was pared by 4 bases and J by 6 bases, with 13 bases of the junction left unmatched. CDR3 region: CATSTSQTGDPDGYTF. CDR3 DNA: TGTGCCACCAGCACATCCCAGACAGGGGATCCTGATGGCTACACCTTC.

This rearrangement joins TRBV7-3 to TRBJ2-5, with D maybe TRBD1 (5 bases). The CDR3 totals 14 residues. CDR1 is SGHTA, CDR2 FQGTGA, per germline. V lost 6 bases, J lost 5 bases, and 16 bases lay in between. The CDR3 DNA is TGTGCCAGCAGTTCATCCGGCGCAGGGGAGACCCAGTACTTC. Its protein product is CASSSSGAGETQYF.

This clonotype was counted only a few times. V and J are TRBV7-8 and TRBJ1-3; no clear D gene. This CDR3 is built from 14 residues. Germline assignment: CDR1 SGHVS and CDR2 FQNEAQ. V was cut by 4 bases and J by 0 bases, with 7 bases left in between. CDR3: CASSYWRSGNTIYF. CDR3 DNA sequence: TGTGCCAGCAGCTATTGGCGCTCTGGAAACACCATATATTTT.

This clonotype was detected many times. The chain couples TRBV6-2 or TRBV6-3 to TRBJ2-7; a possible D gene is TRBD1 (6 bases). Per germline, CDR1 MNHEY and CDR2 SVGEGT. V dropped 4 bases and J dropped 3 bases, with 13 bases sitting between them. The CDR3 totals 14 residues. This chain's CDR3 is CASSSPGHYYEQYV. CDR3 nucleotides: TGTGCCAGCAGTTCCCCGGGACACTACTACGAGCAGTACGTC.

The chain is built from TRBV5-1 and TRBJ1-6, with 7 bases identical to TRBD1. Germline V lookup: CDR1 SGHRS, CDR2 YFSETQ. J gave up 9 bases and V 8 bases, and 11 bases lay outside the gene matches. This CDR3 spans 14 amino acids. CDR3: CASSVDRATSPLHF. The CDR3 coding sequence is TGCGCCAGTAGCGTCGACAGGGCAACTTCACCCCTCCACTTT.

This clonotype was seen more than once but under ten times. V is TRBV18 and J is TRBJ2-1; weak D call: TRBD1 (5 bases). The germline V gene has CDR1 KGHSH and CDR2 LQKENI. V was cut by 6 bases and J by 8 bases, with 14 bases left in between. The CDR3 has 13 residues. Here the CDR3 reads CASSYTGVYEQFF. CDR3 DNA sequence: TGTGCCAGCTCGTACACAGGAGTCTATGAGCAGTTCTTC.

The chain joins TRBV7-9 to TRBJ1-2; D perhaps matches TRBD1 (6 bases). The CDR3 runs to 14 residues. Trimming took off 1 base at V and 6 bases at J, with 12 bases between the two ends. Germline values: CDR1 SEHNR, CDR2 FQNEAQ (reference sequence). CDR3 nucleotide sequence: TGTGCCAGCAGCTTAGGGCAGGGGAAGGATGGCTACACCTTC. Residues: CASSLGQGKDGYTF.

Only a few counts were recorded for this clonotype. The rearrangement uses TRBV4-1 and TRBJ2-1; D gene ambiguous. V was pared by 1 base and J by 5 bases, with 6 bases between. The CDR3 extends over 13 amino acids. The germline CDR1 and CDR2 sequences are MGHRA and YSYEKL. The CDR3 nucleotides are TGCGCCAGCAGCCAAGCCGAGGACAATGAGCAGTTCTTC. Its protein product is CASSQAEDNEQFF.

In this sample, this clonotype turned up a few times. V usage is TRBV6-2 or TRBV6-3 and J usage is TRBJ1-1; a possible D gene is TRBD1 (6 bases). The CDR3 length is 15 residues. The germline gives CDR1 MNHEY, CDR2 SVGEGT. V was trimmed by 7 bases and J by 2 bases, leaving 17 bases between them. The CDR3 region is CASTDGLQGNTEAFF. CDR3 DNA: TGTGCCAGCACCGACGGTCTACAGGGCAACACTGAAGCTTTCTTT.

The chain is built from TRBV3-1 and TRBJ2-7; the D is unclear. The V end lost 5 bases, the J end lost 3 bases, and 5 bases lay between the germline ends. This CDR3 has 11 amino acids. CDR1 is LGHDT, CDR2 YNNKEL, per germline (reference sequence). The CDR3 loop is CASSGNYEQYF. The CDR3 nucleotides read TGTGCCAGCAGCGGCAACTACGAGCAGTACTTC.

The gene calls are TRBV7-2 and TRBJ1-1; D call uncertain. The CDR3 is made up of 13 amino acids. V lost 2 bases, J lost 5 bases, and 9 bases lay in between. Per germline, CDR1 SGHTA and CDR2 FQGNSA. This CDR3 reads CASSLRGRTEAFF. CDR3 DNA sequence: TGTGCCAGCAGCTTACGAGGAAGGACTGAAGCTTTCTTT.

This chain uses TRBV29-1 with TRBJ2-1; D is unclear. The germline V gene encodes CDR1 SQVTM and CDR2 ANQGSEA. V was shortened by 3 bases and J by 7 bases, with 10 bases between the two germline ends. CDR3 length: 12 residues. CDR3 sequence: CSVDLLENEQFF. The CDR3 nucleotides read TGCAGCGTTGATTTGCTAGAGAATGAGCAGTTCTTC.

The rearrangement joins TRBV6-5 to TRBJ2-7, with D unclear. This CDR3 comprises 14 residues. V lost 0 bases to trimming and J lost 3 bases, with 9 bases between them. Germline V CDR1 and CDR2: MNHEY, SVGAGI. CDR3 protein: CASSYSVGGYEQYV. The CDR3 coding sequence is TGTGCCAGCAGTTACTCTGTGGGTGGCTACGAGCAGTACGTC.

This chain joins TRBV4-2 and TRBJ1-2; 7 positions match TRBD1. V lost 4 bases to trimming and J lost 2 bases; unmatched junction nucleotides: 4. CDR3 length equals 14 residues. Germline V gene sequence: CDR1 LGHNA, CDR2 YNFKEQ. CDR3 in DNA: TGTGCCAGCAGCCCCCAGGGGGAGAACTATGGCTACACCTTC. Its protein product is CASSPQGENYGYTF.

This clonotype came up a few times. The chain links TRBV4-2 to TRBJ2-7; D is unclear. V was trimmed by 4 bases and J by 7 bases, leaving 8 bases between them. The germline V gene encodes CDR1 LGHNA and CDR2 YNFKEQ. There are 11 residues in the CDR3. CDR3 sequence: CASSPKREQYV. The CDR3, as DNA: TGTGCCAGCAGCCCAAAAAGGGAGCAGTACGTC.

This clonotype has a handful of counts. This sequence joins TRBV7-6 and TRBJ2-2; TRBD1 agrees at 8 bases. With 1 base clipped from V and 6 bases from J, the junction kept 13 bases outside the gene matches. Germline V gives CDR1 SGHVS, CDR2 FNYEAQ. This CDR3 contains 18 residues. In nucleotides, the CDR3 is TGTGCCAGCAGCTTAGTTTTGCGACAGGGGAGTAGCTCCGGGGAGCTGTTTTTT. It is translated as CASSLVLRQGSSSGELFF.